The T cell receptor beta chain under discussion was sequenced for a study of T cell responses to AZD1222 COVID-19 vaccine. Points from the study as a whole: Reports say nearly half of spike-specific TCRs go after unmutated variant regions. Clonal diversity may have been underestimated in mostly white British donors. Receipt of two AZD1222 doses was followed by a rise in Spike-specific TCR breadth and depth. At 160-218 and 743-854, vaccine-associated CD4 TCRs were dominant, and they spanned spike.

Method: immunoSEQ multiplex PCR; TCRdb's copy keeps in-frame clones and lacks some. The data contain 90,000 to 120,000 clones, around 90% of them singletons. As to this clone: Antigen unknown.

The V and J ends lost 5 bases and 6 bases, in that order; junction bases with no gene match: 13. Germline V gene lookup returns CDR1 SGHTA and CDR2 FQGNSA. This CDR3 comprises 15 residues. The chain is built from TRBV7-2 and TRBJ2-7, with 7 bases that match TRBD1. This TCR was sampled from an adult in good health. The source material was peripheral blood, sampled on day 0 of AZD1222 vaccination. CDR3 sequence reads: CASSGRTGYTGEQYF. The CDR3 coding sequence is TGTGCCAGCAGCGGCAGGACAGGATATACGGGCGAGCAGTACTTC. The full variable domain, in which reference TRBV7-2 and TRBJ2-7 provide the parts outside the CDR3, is GAGVSQSPSNKVTEKGKDVELRCDPISGHTALYWYRQSLGQGLEFLIYFQGNSAPDKSGLPSDRFSAERTGGSVSTLTIQRTQQEDSAVYLCASSGRTGYTGEQYFGPGTRLTVT.